This T cell receptor beta chain was sequenced during a study of cytomegalovirus exposure and HLA in healthy donors. A remark on this clone: Its antigen is currently unknown.

General study points: Accurate prediction of HLA-A and HLA-B alleles (for most subjects) was reportedly achieved from TCR beta sequences.

The CDR3 is 14 amino acids. Trimming took 0 bases from V and 2 from J, leaving 4 bases between them. Germline loops: CDR1 LGHNA, CDR2 YSLEER. 60 Vbeta and 13 Jbeta primers were used in PCR. Some clones are missing from TCRdb's copy, which holds only in-frame ones; the method was immunoSEQ multiplex PCR. The table lists fewer than 200,000 clones, 65% to 85% of them singletons. Sequencing was carried out using PBMCs. The sequence derives from a man aged 40-49 years in good health and CMV-seropositive. This chain links TRBV4-3 with TRBJ2-2; no firm D call. This CDR3 reads CASSQDHNTGELFF. CDR3 in DNA: TGCGCCAGCAGCCAAGATCATAACACCGGGGAGCTGTTTTTT.